What follows describes a single T cell receptor (beta chain). What it recognizes is unknown. The data were obtained in a study of T cell repertoires in cytomegalovirus infection. For the study at large: Recently described HLA-C-restricted plus well-studied HLA-B-restricted CMV epitopes were used. Public TCR beta signature analysis indicated the presence of both CMV infection and matching HLA type.

The CDR3 totals 17 residues. Germline CDR1 is SGHDN and CDR2 is FVKESK. Trimming removed 1 base from V and 2 bases from J, with 18 bases in between. TCRdb redid the calling of the reads with MiXCR, one entry per CDR3 protein. Of about a million distinct CDR3 sequences listed, roughly 31% were seen once; the top ten hold roughly 13%. The chain carries TRBV14 and TRBJ2-7, with D possibly TRBD2 on 5 matching bases. The sample was cultured CD8+ T cells from PBMCs, taken from culture after CMV antigen stimulation. This TCR was recovered from a human donor in good health (CMV status not recorded). Some clones in this sample may be carry-over from other donors' samples. The CDR3 DNA follows: TGTGCCAGCAGCCAAGGGATTTCGGGAACAGCTCCCTACGAGCAGTACTTC. Protein product: CASSQGISGTAPYEQYF.